Presented here are 9 T cell receptor beta chains from one specimen sequenced in a study of CD8 T cells in Susac syndrome (dated by TCRdb to the late 2010s). The library was prepared using the immunoSEQ multiplex PCR assay. RNA was extracted using the RNeasy kit, and roughly 0.5 to 1 microgram was reverse transcribed with random hexamers. The public reads were reanalyzed by TCRdb: fastp trimming at Q25, MiXCR alignment, in-frame beta chains only. Here each entry gathers all rows of one CDR3 protein and keeps the most common genes and DNA. Present in this sample are 150,000 to 200,000 distinct CDR3 sequences, about 93% of which were seen just once. Roughly 0.1% of the sample is in the top ten clones. Sequenced input: CD4+ T cells from PBMCs. These TCRs come from a human donor with multiple sclerosis.

The V gene is TRBV6-5, the J gene TRBJ2-4; maybe TRBD2 (5 bases). CDR1 is MNHEY, CDR2 SVGAGI, per germline. CDR3 size: 13 residues. Trimming left V 6 bases short and J 11 bases short, with 17 bases between. CDR3 in DNA: TGTGCCAGCAGCCGGGCGGAGCGAGCGGTTCAGTACTTC. This codes for CASSRAERAVQYF.

The chain couples TRBV20-1 to TRBJ2-5, with D perhaps TRBD1 (6 bases). V shed 6 bases and J shed 2 bases, with 22 bases lying between them. Germline CDR1 reads DFQATT; CDR2 reads SNEGSKA (reference sequence). The CDR3 runs to 16 residues. Here the CDR3 DNA reads TGCAGTGCCAATAATTACAGGGTATCCCCACAAGAGACCCAGTACTTC. Translating gives CSANNYRVSPQETQYF.

V gene TRBV6-5 combines with J gene TRBJ2-1, with D tentatively TRBD2 (6 bases). The CDR3 runs to 14 residues. Trimming left V 6 bases short and J 3 bases short, with 12 bases between. Looked up from germline, CDR1 is MNHEY and CDR2 is SVGAGI. The CDR3 DNA reads TGTGCCAGCAGACACCGGGACTTCTACAATGAGCAGTTCTTC. This codes for CASRHRDFYNEQFF.

This clonotype was seen only once. The chain carries TRBV28 and TRBJ1-2; TRBD1 matches at 8 bases. The CDR3 runs to 14 residues. V dropped 5 bases and J dropped 8; count of bases not matched to a gene: 10. Germline-derived CDR1 and CDR2 are MDHEN and SYDVKM. The CDR3 DNA sequence: TGTGCCAGCAGTACAGGGGGAAGAGTGGGGGGCTACACCTTC. The encoded protein is CASSTGGRVGGYTF.

V is TRBV19 and J is TRBJ2-3; D might be TRBD1 or TRBD2, each matching 5 bases. This CDR3 region has 14 residues. From germline, CDR1 is LNHDA and CDR2 SQIVND (reference sequence). V was cut by 3 bases and J by 2 bases, with 9 bases left in between. The CDR3 DNA is TGTGCCAGTAGTATCCCGGGGACCACAGATACGCAGTATTTT. Translated, it gives CASSIPGTTDTQYF.

The genes are TRBV9 and TRBJ1-5, with D perhaps TRBD1 (5 bases). V lost 1 base, J lost 4 bases, and 9 bases lay in between. CDR3 length: 14 amino acids. Looked up from germline, CDR1 is SGDLS and CDR2 is YYNGEE. As DNA, the CDR3 is TGTGCCAGCAGCGTACAGGGAGGTAATCAGCCCCAGCATTTT. Its translation is CASSVQGGNQPQHF.

This clonotype was detected only once. The chain carries TRBV9 and TRBJ2-7; unclear D gene. CDR1 and CDR2 from the germline V gene are SGDLS and YYNGEE. The ends were cut back, 3 bases at V and 4 bases at J, with 14 bases in the middle. The CDR3 is 14 amino acids. CDR3 coding DNA: TGTGCCAGCAGCGCCCGAGACGTCCCTTACGAGCAGTACTTC. Translated, it gives CASSARDVPYEQYF.

The genes are TRBV7-3 and TRBJ2-3, with TRBD2 identical over 7 bases. The CDR3 consists of 16 residues. V was pared by 2 bases and J by 2 bases, with 7 bases of the junction left unmatched. Germline loops: CDR1 SGHTA, CDR2 FQGTGA. The CDR3 region has the DNA TGTGCCAGCAGCTTATGGCCAGCGGGGATCACAGATACGCAGTATTTT. Amino acid sequence: CASSLWPAGITDTQYF.

Notes on this clonotype: A read error may account for a junction end that differs from germline. CDR3 nucleotide sequence: TGTGCCAGTAGTCGGGGAGGTGGGACCAACGTCCTGACTTTC. Residues: CASSRGGGTNVLTF. This chain links TRBV19 with TRBJ2-6, with D possibly being TRBD2 (6 bases). CDR1 is LNHDA and CDR2 is SQIVND in the germline V gene (reference sequence). There are 14 residues in the CDR3.